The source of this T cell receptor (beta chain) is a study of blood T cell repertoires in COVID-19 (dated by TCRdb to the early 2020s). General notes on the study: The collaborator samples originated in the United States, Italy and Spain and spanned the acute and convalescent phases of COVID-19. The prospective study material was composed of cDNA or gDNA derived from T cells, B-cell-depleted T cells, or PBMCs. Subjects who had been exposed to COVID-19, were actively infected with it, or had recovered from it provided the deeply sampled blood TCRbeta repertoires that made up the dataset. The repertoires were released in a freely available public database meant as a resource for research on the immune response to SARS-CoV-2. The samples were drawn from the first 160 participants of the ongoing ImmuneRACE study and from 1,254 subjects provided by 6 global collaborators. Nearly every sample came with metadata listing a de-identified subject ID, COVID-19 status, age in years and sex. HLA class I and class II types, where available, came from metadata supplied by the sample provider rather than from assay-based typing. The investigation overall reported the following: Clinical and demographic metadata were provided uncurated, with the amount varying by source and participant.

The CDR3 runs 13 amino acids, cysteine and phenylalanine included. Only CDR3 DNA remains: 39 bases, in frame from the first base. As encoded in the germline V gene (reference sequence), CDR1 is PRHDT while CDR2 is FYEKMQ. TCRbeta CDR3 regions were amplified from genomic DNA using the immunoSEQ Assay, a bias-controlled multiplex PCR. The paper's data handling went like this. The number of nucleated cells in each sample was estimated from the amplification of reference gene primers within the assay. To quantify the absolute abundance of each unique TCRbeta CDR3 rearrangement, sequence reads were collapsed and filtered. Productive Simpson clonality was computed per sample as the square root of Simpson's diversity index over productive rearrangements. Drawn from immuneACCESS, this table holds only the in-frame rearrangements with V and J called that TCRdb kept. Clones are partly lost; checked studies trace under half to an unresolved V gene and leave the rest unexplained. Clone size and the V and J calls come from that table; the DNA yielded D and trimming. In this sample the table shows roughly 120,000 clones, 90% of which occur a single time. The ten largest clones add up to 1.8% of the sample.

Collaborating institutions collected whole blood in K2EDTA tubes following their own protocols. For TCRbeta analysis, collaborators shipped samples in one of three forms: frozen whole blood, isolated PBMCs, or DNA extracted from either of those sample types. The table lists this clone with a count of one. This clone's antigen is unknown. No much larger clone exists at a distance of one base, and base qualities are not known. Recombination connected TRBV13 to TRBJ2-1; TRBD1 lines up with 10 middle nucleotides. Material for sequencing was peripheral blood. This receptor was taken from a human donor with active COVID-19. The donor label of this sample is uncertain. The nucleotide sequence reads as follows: TGTGCTAGCGGGACAGGGGTTTTAAAGGAGCAGTTCTTC. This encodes CASGTGVLKEQFF. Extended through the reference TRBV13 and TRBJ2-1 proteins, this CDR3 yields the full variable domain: AAGVIQSPRHLIKEKRETATLKCYPIPRHDTVYWYQQGPGQDPQFLISFYEKMQSDKGSIPDRFSAQQFSDYHSELNMSSLELGDSALYFCASGTGVLKEQFFGPGTRLTVL.